One sample yielded the 4 T cell receptor beta chains listed below, sequenced in a study of CD8 T cells in Susac syndrome. Random hexamers were used to reverse transcribe an amount of roughly 0.45 to 1 ug RNA. TCRdb processed the immunoSEQ multiplex PCR reads anew with MiXCR; each CDR3 protein has one entry. Among roughly 140,000 distinct CDR3 sequences listed, 94% were seen once. Sample: CD8+ T cells from PBMCs. Receptor source: a human donor with multiple sclerosis.

The rearrangement joins TRBV4-1 to TRBJ2-7; 9 bases line up with TRBD1. CDR3 length equals 16 residues. V was pared by 0 bases and J by 4 bases, with 7 bases of the junction left unmatched. Germline V gene lookup returns CDR1 MGHRA and CDR2 YSYEKL. The CDR3 here is CASSQDRGQGLYEQYF. CDR3 sequence (DNA): TGCGCCAGCAGCCAAGATCGGGGACAGGGCCTATACGAGCAGTACTTC.

The V and J genes are TRBV29-1 and TRBJ2-2; 7 nucleotides align to TRBD2. The CDR3 is made up of 15 amino acids. Germline V gene data show CDR1 as SQVTM and CDR2 as ANQGSEA. V dropped 6 bases and J dropped 0; count of bases not matched to a gene: 7. The CDR3 is CSVQTSSTNTGELFF. The CDR3 region has the DNA TGCAGCGTCCAGACTAGCTCCACGAACACCGGGGAGCTGTTTTTT.

This chain joins TRBV11-2 and TRBJ2-1; no clear D. The V end lost 4 bases, the J end lost 7 bases, and 8 bases lay between the germline ends. The germline V gene has CDR1 SGHAT and CDR2 FQNNGV. This CDR3 comprises 12 residues. CDR3 in DNA: TGTGCCAGCAGCTCCGGCCCGAATGAGCAGTTCTTC. As protein: CASSSGPNEQFF.

This clonotype showed up just once. The CDR3 sequence is CASSYSSVVGTEAFF. Written as DNA, the CDR3 is TGTGCCAGCAGTTACTCGAGCGTAGTGGGCACTGAAGCTTTCTTT. The J gene is TRBJ1-1, the V gene TRBV6-5, with D unresolved. The CDR3 extends over 15 amino acids. Per germline, CDR1 MNHEY and CDR2 SVGAGI. Deletions cut 0 bases from V and 4 bases from J, with 12 bases between.